The clone carrying this T cell receptor (beta chain) was counted many times. Its antigen remains unknown. Two oligonucleotides, mixed equimolar, formed the beta constant-region primer covering TRBC1 and TRBC2. The ligated cDNA underwent four PCR rounds using SP2 and nested alpha and beta constant-region primers. Each CDR3 protein gets one entry after TCRdb re-called the UMI-ligation and nested PCR reads with MiXCR. This table has roughly 100,000 distinct CDR3 sequences, over 9% appearing once. This record comes from a study of naive and memory T cell subsets. CD8 T cells were positively selected from what remained after CD4 positive selection. Four subsets defined by CD45RA and CD27 were sorted after CD3, CD4, CD8 and live/dead staining. Findings and limits, study-wide: The power law exponent of TCR abundance differed between naive and memory cells. Naive repertoires, especially CD8, held a few larger clonotypes, possibly memory cells re-expressing CD45RA.

The CDR3 consists of 14 residues. V was clipped by 2 bases and J by 2 bases; unmatched bases: 3. Germline CDR1 and CDR2: SGHRS and YFSETQ. This sequence originates from a human donor in good health. Sequences were obtained from naive CD4+ T cells from blood. The chain carries TRBV5-1 and TRBJ2-7; 8 bases align to TRBD2. The CDR3 sequence: CASSLVAGPYEQYF. Here the CDR3 DNA reads TGCGCCAGCAGCTTAGTAGCGGGACCCTACGAGCAGTACTTC.